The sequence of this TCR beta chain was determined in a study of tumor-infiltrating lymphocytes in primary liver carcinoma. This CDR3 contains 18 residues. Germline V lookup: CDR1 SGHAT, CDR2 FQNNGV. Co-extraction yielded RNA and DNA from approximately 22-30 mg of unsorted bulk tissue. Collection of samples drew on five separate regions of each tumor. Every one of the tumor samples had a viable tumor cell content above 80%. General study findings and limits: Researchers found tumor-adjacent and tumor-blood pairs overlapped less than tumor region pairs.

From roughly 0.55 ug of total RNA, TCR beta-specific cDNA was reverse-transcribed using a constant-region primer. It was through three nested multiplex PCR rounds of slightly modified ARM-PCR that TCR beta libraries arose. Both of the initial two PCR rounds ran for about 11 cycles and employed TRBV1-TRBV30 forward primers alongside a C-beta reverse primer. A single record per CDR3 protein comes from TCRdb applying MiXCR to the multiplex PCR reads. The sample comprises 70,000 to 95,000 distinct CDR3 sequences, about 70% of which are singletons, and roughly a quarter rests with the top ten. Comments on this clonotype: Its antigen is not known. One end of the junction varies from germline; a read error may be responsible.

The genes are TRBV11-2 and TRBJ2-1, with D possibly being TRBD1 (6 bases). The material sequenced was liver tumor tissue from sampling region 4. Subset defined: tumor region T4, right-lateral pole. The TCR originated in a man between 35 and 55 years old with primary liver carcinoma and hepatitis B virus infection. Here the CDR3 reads CASTSPSSMGHSSNELFF. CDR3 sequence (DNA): TGTGCCAGCACCTCCCCTTCCAGTATGGGACACAGTAGTAATGAGCTGTTCTTC.